Listed below are T cell receptor beta chains from one sample, sequenced in a study of early T cells in non-severe SARS-CoV-2 infection. TCRdb itself ran the 5' RACE reads through MiXCR, one entry per CDR3 protein. The profile shows almost 65,000 distinct CDR3 sequences, 4% to 5.5% of them singletons. The sequenced sample was whole blood. The receptors were sampled from an adult who was a healthcare worker with PCR-confirmed SARS-CoV-2 infection or an uninfected control (not recorded which). The CDR3 runs from the conserved cysteine through the conserved F or W. A D gene is named only where the DNA matches it firmly. Clone size is given for some rows only: seen once, a few or many times, or a class if the clone is expanded.

-	TRBV20-1	many	TRBJ2-3	CSARGTERVLDTQYF	TGCAGTGCTAGAGGGACAGAGAGGGTTTTAGATACGCAGTATTTT
-	TRBV6-1	few	TRBJ1-2	CASSGEQGGYTF	TGTGCCAGCAGTGGAGAACAGGGTGGCTACACCTTC
-	TRBV6-6	many	TRBJ1-2	CASSYSGHPNYGYTF	TGTGCCAGCAGTTACTCGGGCCATCCTAACTATGGCTACACCTTC
-	TRBV13	few	TRBJ2-3	CASSLELDTQYF	TGTGCCAGCAGCTTAGAATTAGATACGCAGTATTTT
TRBD2	TRBV11-1	-	TRBJ2-5	CASSGGRALQETQYF	TGTGCCAGCAGCGGCGGGAGGGCCCTCCAAGAGACCCAGTACTTC
TRBD1	TRBV27	few	TRBJ2-7	CASSLSGTVGNEQYF	TGTGCCAGCAGTTTGTCCGGGACAGTCGGAAACGAGCAGTACTTC
-	TRBV2	many	TRBJ2-3	CASTARTKGNTQYF	TGTGCCAGCACGGCGAGGACTAAGGGGAATACGCAGTATTTT
-	TRBV20-1	-	TRBJ1-4	CSAPPVVGEKLFF	TGCAGTGCCCCGCCGGTGGTGGGTGAAAAACTGTTTTTT
-	TRBV11-2	many	TRBJ2-1	CASSLFVRSSYNEQFF	TGTGCCAGCAGCTTATTTGTCAGAAGCTCCTACAATGAGCAGTTCTTC
-	TRBV5-5	many	TRBJ2-2	CASSLVPGPGELFF	TGTGCCAGCAGCTTGGTCCCGGGCCCCGGGGAGCTGTTTTTT
TRBD1	TRBV7-9	few	TRBJ2-7	CASSSYRDSSYEQYF	TGTGCCAGCAGCTCATACCGGGACAGCTCCTACGAGCAGTACTTC
TRBD1	TRBV20-1	few	TRBJ2-2	CSATEAGGTGELFF	TGCAGTGCTACCGAAGCAGGGGGCACCGGGGAGCTGTTTTTT
-	TRBV5-1	many	TRBJ1-1	CASSSEQPNTEAFF	TGCGCCAGCAGCTCGGAACAGCCTAACACTGAAGCTTTCTTT
-	TRBV5-1	many	TRBJ2-6	CASSFNIERVGTGANVLTF	TGCGCCAGCAGCTTTAACATAGAGCGAGTTGGCACTGGGGCCAACGTCCTGACTTTC
-	TRBV6-6	many	TRBJ2-3	CASSYSTGVPSTDTQYF	TGTGCCAGCAGTTACTCAACGGGGGTCCCTAGCACAGATACGCAGTATTTT
-	TRBV3-1	few	TRBJ1-2	CASSQDPRGLDYGYTF	TGTGCCAGCAGCCAAGATCCCCGGGGGCTGGACTATGGCTACACCTTC
-	TRBV6-1	many	TRBJ2-7	CASSAWEQSYEQYF	TGTGCCAGCAGTGCTTGGGAACAGTCTTACGAGCAGTACTTC
TRBD2	TRBV7-7	-	TRBJ2-3	CASSIGTRSTDTQYF	TGTGCCAGCAGCATTGGGACTAGGAGCACAGATACGCAGTATTTT
TRBD2	TRBV2	few	TRBJ2-1	CASTTSGVYNEQFF	TGTGCCAGCACAACTAGCGGCGTCTACAATGAGCAGTTCTTC
-	TRBV20-1	many	TRBJ2-5	CSARESSQVAETQYF	TGCAGTGCTAGAGAGAGCAGCCAGGTTGCAGAGACCCAGTACTTC
TRBD2	TRBV6-5	many	TRBJ2-5	CASSSSGAETQYF	TGTGCCAGCAGTTCTAGCGGGGCTGAGACCCAGTACTTC
TRBD1	TRBV30	many	TRBJ2-7	CAWSDNRGEDF	TGTGCCTGGAGCGATAACAGGGGCGAGGACTTC
-	TRBV25-1	many	TRBJ2-3	CASSESTDTQYF	TGTGCCAGCAGTGAATCTACAGATACGCAGTATTTT
-	TRBV7-9	-	TRBJ2-2	CASSSGENTGELFF	TGTGCCAGCAGCTCGGGAGAGAACACCGGGGAGCTGTTTTTT
-	TRBV7-9	-	TRBJ1-3	CASSPFGNTIYF	TGTGCCAGCAGCCCCTTTGGAAACACCATATATTTT
TRBD1	TRBV29-1	many	TRBJ1-2	CSGGDRANGYTF	TGCAGCGGAGGGGACAGGGCGAACGGCTACACCTTC
-	TRBV7-8	-	TRBJ2-2	CASSLRGRGEIDTGELFF	TGTGCCAGCAGCTTACGGGGCCGGGGAGAAATCGACACCGGGGAGCTGTTTTTT
-	TRBV20-1	once	TRBJ2-1	CSASPARFYNEQFF	TGCAGTGCTTCTCCCGCGCGATTTTACAATGAGCAGTTCTTC
TRBD1	TRBV25-1	many	TRBJ2-7	CASSDREGQGAHEQYF	TGTGCCAGCAGTGACCGAGAGGGACAGGGGGCTCACGAGCAGTACTTC
TRBD1	TRBV6-5	many	TRBJ1-1	CASSYRSPGQGRTEAFF	TGTGCCAGCAGTTACCGATCTCCGGGACAGGGGAGGACTGAAGCTTTCTTT
-	TRBV7-9	many	TRBJ2-6	CAIPSWANVLTF	TGTGCCATCCCTAGTTGGGCCAACGTCCTGACTTTC
TRBD2	TRBV24-1	many	TRBJ2-3	CATSDRGTSPPDTQYF	TGTGCCACCAGTGATAGAGGGACTAGCCCCCCAGATACGCAGTATTTT
TRBD2	TRBV7-2	-	TRBJ2-3	CASSSGTSGYTQYF	TGTGCCAGCAGCTCCGGGACTAGCGGTTATACGCAGTATTTT
-	TRBV19	many	TRBJ2-4	CASSLLLAKNIQYF	TGTGCCAGTAGTCTTTTACTAGCCAAAAACATTCAGTACTTC
-	TRBV27	many	TRBJ1-1	CASSGNGNTEAFF	TGTGCCAGCAGTGGTAACGGGAACACTGAAGCTTTCTTT
-	TRBV7-2	many	TRBJ1-1	CASSPRRAFF	TGTGCCAGCAGCCCCCGGAGGGCTTTCTTT
-	TRBV7-3	-	TRBJ2-2	CASSLSAGTNTGELFF	TGTGCCAGCAGCTTATCAGCAGGGACGAACACCGGGGAGCTGTTTTTT
-	TRBV12-3/TRBV12-4	-	TRBJ2-7	CASSFLSYEQYF	TGTGCCAGCAGTTTCCTTAGCTACGAGCAGTACTTC
-	TRBV29-1	-	TRBJ2-1	CSVEDIEGSSYNEQFF	TGCAGCGTTGAAGATATAGAGGGAAGCTCCTACAATGAGCAGTTCTTC
-	TRBV18	many	TRBJ1-5	CASSPQTGGNQPQHF	TGTGCCAGCTCACCACAGACAGGCGGGAATCAGCCCCAGCATTTT
-	TRBV5-1	-	TRBJ2-1	CASSFQSELEQFF	TGCGCCAGCAGCTTCCAAAGCGAGCTTGAGCAGTTCTTC
-	TRBV6-2/TRBV6-3	many	TRBJ1-1	CASSYDQGAWSEAFF	TGTGCCAGCAGTTACGATCAGGGCGCTTGGTCTGAAGCTTTCTTT
TRBD1	TRBV20-1	many	TRBJ2-3	CSALQGGASLDTDTQYF	TGCAGTGCTCTCCAAGGGGGCGCTTCCCTCGACACAGATACGCAGTATTTT
-	TRBV9	few	TRBJ1-1	CASSVEGQGPQTFF	TGTGCCAGCAGCGTAGAGGGCCAGGGGCCCCAGACTTTCTTT
-	TRBV5-8	many	TRBJ2-1	CASPLSPTSRGKSNEQFF	TGTGCCAGCCCCCTTTCCCCCACTTCACGAGGGAAAAGCAATGAGCAGTTCTTC
-	TRBV29-1	many	TRBJ1-5	CSVGEQASNQPQHF	TGCAGCGTTGGGGAGCAGGCAAGCAATCAGCCCCAGCATTTT
-	TRBV12-3/TRBV12-4	many	TRBJ1-2	CASSPPGQGLSGYTF	TGTGCCAGCAGTCCTCCGGGACAAGGCTTATCTGGCTACACCTTC
-	TRBV12-3/TRBV12-4	-	TRBJ2-1	CASSLTPRGGYDEQFF	TGTGCCAGCAGTTTAACCCCTAGGGGGGGCTACGATGAGCAGTTCTTC
TRBD2	TRBV10-3	many	TRBJ2-3	CAISGAGVIDTQYF	TGTGCCATCAGCGGAGCGGGAGTGATTGATACGCAGTATTTT
-	TRBV19	many	TRBJ2-1	CASSIMRLVFF	TGTGCCAGTAGTATTATGAGACTAGTATTCTTC
-	TRBV5-1	many	TRBJ1-5	CASSLEGAQAQPQHF	TGCGCCAGCAGCTTAGAAGGGGCGCAGGCCCAGCCCCAGCATTTT